A selection of T cell receptor beta chains follows, all from one sample in a study of blood T cell repertoires in COVID-19. Here immunoSEQ multiplex PCR was the method, and the copy in TCRdb shows in-frame clones only, minus some. This sample has 55,000 to 65,000 clones; roughly 79% occur once, and the top ten carry roughly 3%. Input material: peripheral blood. Receptor source: a man between 60 and 70 years old with acute or convalescent COVID-19. Both conserved end residues are part of each CDR3. D genes are given only for firm matches. Size is omitted from some rows. Given values are once, few, many or a class for expanded clones.

CDR3 DNA: TGTGCCACCTCCTGGGGGGGTCCTGGCACAGATACGCAGTATTTT
CDR3 protein: CATSWGGPGTDTQYF
J gene: TRBJ2-3
D gene: TRBD2
V gene: TRBV2
clone size: NA

CDR3 DNA: TGTGCCAGCAGTTTACGCAGGGACAGGACTGAAGCTTTCTTT
CDR3 protein: CASSLRRDRTEAFF
J gene: TRBJ1-1
D gene: TRBD1
V gene: TRBV27
clone size: NA

CDR3 DNA: TGTGCCAGCAGCCTAGGAGGCAGGGAAAAACTGTTTTTT
CDR3 protein: CASSLGGREKLFF
J gene: TRBJ1-4
D gene: NA
V gene: TRBV4-2
clone size: NA

CDR3 DNA: TGTGCCAGCAGCTCCCCTTCCTCAGGGCGTGGAAACACCATATATTTT
CDR3 protein: CASSSPSSGRGNTIYF
J gene: TRBJ1-3
D gene: NA
V gene: TRBV5-4
clone size: once

CDR3 DNA: TGCGCCAGCAGTTCACGGGGGAGGGAGTACACTGAAGCTTTCTTT
CDR3 protein: CASSSRGREYTEAFF
J gene: TRBJ1-1
D gene: NA
V gene: TRBV5-1
clone size: few

CDR3 DNA: TGTGCCAGCAGCGTACAGGGGGGCACAGATACGCAGTATTTT
CDR3 protein: CASSVQGGTDTQYF
J gene: TRBJ2-3
D gene: TRBD1
V gene: TRBV9
clone size: few

CDR3 DNA: TGCGCCAGCAGCTTGGCCGGAACAGGGTTGGCCCTTGGGGGCTACACCTTC
CDR3 protein: CASSLAGTGLALGGYTF
J gene: TRBJ1-2
D gene: NA
V gene: TRBV5-1
clone size: NA

CDR3 DNA: TGTGCCAGCAGTCTTCGGCCCTCTAGCGGGGGGGCCAATGAGCAGTTCTTC
CDR3 protein: CASSLRPSSGGANEQFF
J gene: TRBJ2-1
D gene: TRBD2
V gene: TRBV6-2/TRBV6-3
clone size: NA

CDR3 DNA: TGTGCCAGCAGCTTAGGGACAGGGGCCTACGAGCAGTACTTC
CDR3 protein: CASSLGTGAYEQYF
J gene: TRBJ2-7
D gene: TRBD1
V gene: TRBV7-2
clone size: once

CDR3 DNA: TGTGCCAGCAGCTTCTCAGGGGTTAGCTCCTACGAGCAGTACTTC
CDR3 protein: CASSFSGVSSYEQYF
J gene: TRBJ2-7
D gene: NA
V gene: TRBV5-5
clone size: NA

CDR3 DNA: TGTGCCAGCAGTCATACAACCGACAGGGGCACTGAAGCTTTCTTT
CDR3 protein: CASSHTTDRGTEAFF
J gene: TRBJ1-1
D gene: TRBD1
V gene: TRBV6-5
clone size: NA

CDR3 DNA: TGTGCCAGCAGCTTCTACAGGGACAGTTTAACAGATACGCAGTATTTT
CDR3 protein: CASSFYRDSLTDTQYF
J gene: TRBJ2-3
D gene: TRBD1
V gene: TRBV7-2
clone size: NA

CDR3 DNA: TGTGCCAGCAGCTTACTTAACCCCTCCGGCGGCCTCGGGTATAATTCACCCCTCCACTTT
CDR3 protein: CASSLLNPSGGLGYNSPLHF
J gene: TRBJ1-6
D gene: NA
V gene: TRBV7-6
clone size: NA

CDR3 DNA: TGTGCCAGCTCACCCACAGGTTTCAATGAGCAGTTCTTC
CDR3 protein: CASSPTGFNEQFF
J gene: TRBJ2-1
D gene: NA
V gene: TRBV18
clone size: few

CDR3 DNA: TGTGCCACCAGTGATGTTTGGGACAGGTGGAGGGAGCTCTATGGCTACACCTTC
CDR3 protein: CATSDVWDRWRELYGYTF
J gene: TRBJ1-2
D gene: TRBD1
V gene: TRBV24-1
clone size: NA

CDR3 DNA: TGTGCCAGCAGTTCCCCACAGGGGGCTAACTATGGCTACACCTTC
CDR3 protein: CASSSPQGANYGYTF
J gene: TRBJ1-2
D gene: TRBD1
V gene: TRBV6-5
clone size: NA

CDR3 DNA: TGTGCCTGGAGCCAGGGGAGGGGAGAGACCCAGTACTTC
CDR3 protein: CAWSQGRGETQYF
J gene: TRBJ2-5
D gene: NA
V gene: TRBV30
clone size: NA

CDR3 DNA: TGTGCCAGCAGTTTTCAGGGGAACACTGAAGCTTTCTTT
CDR3 protein: CASSFQGNTEAFF
J gene: TRBJ1-1
D gene: NA
V gene: TRBV6-5
clone size: NA

CDR3 DNA: TGTGCCAGCAGTTATCACACAGATACGCAGTATTTT
CDR3 protein: CASSYHTDTQYF
J gene: TRBJ2-3
D gene: NA
V gene: TRBV6-2/TRBV6-3
clone size: few

CDR3 DNA: TGTGCCAGCAGCCAAGAGGGGGATTCACCCCTCCACTTT
CDR3 protein: CASSQEGDSPLHF
J gene: TRBJ1-6
D gene: NA
V gene: TRBV7-8
clone size: NA

CDR3 DNA: TGTGCCAGCAACACGGGGTGGGGCTACACCTTC
CDR3 protein: CASNTGWGYTF
J gene: TRBJ1-2
D gene: NA
V gene: TRBV28
clone size: once

CDR3 DNA: TGTGCCACCAGCGGAATTTCAGGGTGGGAAACTGAAGCTTTCTTT
CDR3 protein: CATSGISGWETEAFF
J gene: TRBJ1-1
D gene: NA
V gene: TRBV15
clone size: few

CDR3 DNA: TGCGCCAGCAGCCAAGGCCCAGGGGCGCGGGGCTACACCTTC
CDR3 protein: CASSQGPGARGYTF
J gene: TRBJ1-2
D gene: NA
V gene: TRBV4-1
clone size: few

CDR3 DNA: TGTGCCAGCAGTTCGGGTGAAAAACTGTTTTTT
CDR3 protein: CASSSGEKLFF
J gene: TRBJ1-4
D gene: NA
V gene: TRBV12-3/TRBV12-4
clone size: NA

CDR3 DNA: TGTGCCAGCAGCTTAGGGACACCGACCTACAATGAGCAGTTCTTC
CDR3 protein: CASSLGTPTYNEQFF
J gene: TRBJ2-1
D gene: NA
V gene: TRBV7-3
clone size: NA

CDR3 DNA: TGTGCCATCAGCAGGGGGACCTCCTACGAGCAGTACTTC
CDR3 protein: CAISRGTSYEQYF
J gene: TRBJ2-7
D gene: TRBD1
V gene: TRBV10-3
clone size: few

CDR3 DNA: TGCGCCAGCAGCTCGGATACCGGACAGGGATACAATTCACCCCTCCACTTT
CDR3 protein: CASSSDTGQGYNSPLHF
J gene: TRBJ1-6
D gene: TRBD1
V gene: TRBV5-1
clone size: NA

CDR3 DNA: TGTGCCAGCAGCTTATACGGGACTAGCGGATACAATGAGCAGTTCTTC
CDR3 protein: CASSLYGTSGYNEQFF
J gene: TRBJ2-1
D gene: TRBD2
V gene: TRBV7-3
clone size: NA

CDR3 DNA: TGTGCCAGCAGCTCTCGGACAGGCACAGATACGCAGTATTTT
CDR3 protein: CASSSRTGTDTQYF
J gene: TRBJ2-3
D gene: NA
V gene: TRBV7-2
clone size: NA

CDR3 DNA: TGCGCCAGCAGCCAAGAGTCCCAGCGGGAAGCTTTCTTT
CDR3 protein: CASSQESQREAFF
J gene: TRBJ1-1
D gene: NA
V gene: TRBV4-1
clone size: NA

CDR3 DNA: TGTGCCAGCAGGAGAGGGGGGGCGGACACTGAAGCTTTCTTT
CDR3 protein: CASRRGGADTEAFF
J gene: TRBJ1-1
D gene: NA
V gene: TRBV27
clone size: few

CDR3 DNA: TGCGCCAGCAGCTTGGCCTTGGCGACAGGGTCCGGGGAGCTGTTTTTT
CDR3 protein: CASSLALATGSGELFF
J gene: TRBJ2-2
D gene: TRBD1
V gene: TRBV5-1
clone size: NA

CDR3 DNA: TGCGCCAGCAGCCGCAAGCACTCCCGGGGACAGGCGGAGAGCTATGGCTACACCTTC
CDR3 protein: CASSRKHSRGQAESYGYTF
J gene: TRBJ1-2
D gene: TRBD1
V gene: TRBV4-1
clone size: NA

CDR3 DNA: TGTGCCAGCAGCGCCCAGGTAAACACTGAAGCTTTCTTT
CDR3 protein: CASSAQVNTEAFF
J gene: TRBJ1-1
D gene: NA
V gene: TRBV5-5
clone size: NA

CDR3 DNA: TGTGCCAGCAGCCCGACTAGTGACGGCCTTGAGCAGTTCTTC
CDR3 protein: CASSPTSDGLEQFF
J gene: TRBJ2-1
D gene: NA
V gene: TRBV7-3
clone size: few

CDR3 DNA: TGTGCCAGCAGCTTAATTAACGGCGGGACTGAAGCTTTCTTT
CDR3 protein: CASSLINGGTEAFF
J gene: TRBJ1-1
D gene: NA
V gene: TRBV7-8
clone size: NA

CDR3 DNA: TGTGCCAGCAGCTTGGGACAGGGGGCCGGGGCTGAAGCTTTCTTT
CDR3 protein: CASSLGQGAGAEAFF
J gene: TRBJ1-1
D gene: TRBD1
V gene: TRBV9
clone size: NA

CDR3 DNA: TGTGCTAGTGGTTCAGGGGGAGACTATGGCTACACCTTC
CDR3 protein: CASGSGGDYGYTF
J gene: TRBJ1-2
D gene: TRBD1
V gene: TRBV12-5
clone size: many

CDR3 DNA: TGTGCCAGCAGCCCCGGGATATCGTTTTTGATCTTCAATCAGCCCCAGCATTTT
CDR3 protein: CASSPGISFLIFNQPQHF
J gene: TRBJ1-5
D gene: NA
V gene: TRBV7-8
clone size: NA

CDR3 DNA: TGTGCCACCAGCAGAGGTGACAGGAACTCTGGAAACACCATATATTTT
CDR3 protein: CATSRGDRNSGNTIYF
J gene: TRBJ1-3
D gene: NA
V gene: TRBV15
clone size: NA

CDR3 DNA: TGTGCCAGCAGCGAGGGACTAGCGGGGGTGCAAATCCCCCAAGAGACCCAGTACTTC
CDR3 protein: CASSEGLAGVQIPQETQYF
J gene: TRBJ2-5
D gene: NA
V gene: TRBV21-1
clone size: once

CDR3 DNA: TGTGCCACCGACTTTTTTCCGGACAGGGGCGCCAAGAGGGGCTTTAGCAATCAGCCCCAGCATTTT
CDR3 protein: CATDFFPDRGAKRGFSNQPQHF
J gene: TRBJ1-5
D gene: TRBD1
V gene: TRBV2
clone size: NA

CDR3 DNA: TGCGCCAGCAGCGGGGGAGTGGACAGGGACACTGAAGCTTTCTTT
CDR3 protein: CASSGGVDRDTEAFF
J gene: TRBJ1-1
D gene: TRBD1
V gene: TRBV5-1
clone size: NA

CDR3 DNA: TGTGCCAGCAGTTACTCGACAGGAGCCTACGAGCAGTACTTC
CDR3 protein: CASSYSTGAYEQYF
J gene: TRBJ2-7
D gene: NA
V gene: TRBV6-5
clone size: NA

CDR3 DNA: TGTGCCAGCAGCCCCTTGGGGGGGCTCGGCTATGGCTACACCTTC
CDR3 protein: CASSPLGGLGYGYTF
J gene: TRBJ1-2
D gene: NA
V gene: TRBV7-9
clone size: NA

CDR3 DNA: TGTGCCAGCAGCCCCCGGGACAGGGAGGACGGCAATCAGCCCCAGCATTTT
CDR3 protein: CASSPRDREDGNQPQHF
J gene: TRBJ1-5
D gene: TRBD1
V gene: TRBV7-6
clone size: once

CDR3 DNA: TGCGCCAGCAGCTTGAGTGACAGGCCGGGTTCACCCCTCCACTTT
CDR3 protein: CASSLSDRPGSPLHF
J gene: TRBJ1-6
D gene: NA
V gene: TRBV5-1
clone size: NA

CDR3 DNA: TGTGCCAGCTCACCAGGGCTGCTGGCAACACAGAACACTGAAGCTTTCTTT
CDR3 protein: CASSPGLLATQNTEAFF
J gene: TRBJ1-1
D gene: NA
V gene: TRBV18
clone size: NA

CDR3 DNA: TGCGCCAGCAGCCAGGCGACTAGCGGTGATAAGGACGAGCAGTACTTC
CDR3 protein: CASSQATSGDKDEQYF
J gene: TRBJ2-7
D gene: TRBD2
V gene: TRBV5-1
clone size: NA

CDR3 DNA: TGTGCCAGCTCACCATATCCCCAGGATTCACCCCTCCACTTT
CDR3 protein: CASSPYPQDSPLHF
J gene: TRBJ1-6
D gene: NA
V gene: TRBV18
clone size: NA

CDR3 DNA: TGTGCCAGCAGCCCGGACAGGGTAAATCAGCCCCAGCATTTT
CDR3 protein: CASSPDRVNQPQHF
J gene: TRBJ1-5
D gene: TRBD1
V gene: TRBV13
clone size: NA

CDR3 DNA: TGTGCCAGCAGCTTACGACAGGGCTACGAGCAGTACTTC
CDR3 protein: CASSLRQGYEQYF
J gene: TRBJ2-7
D gene: TRBD1
V gene: TRBV7-9
clone size: NA

CDR3 DNA: TGTGCCAGCAGTGAAGCGGGAAAGCGCCTAGCTGGCTATGGCTACACCTTC
CDR3 protein: CASSEAGKRLAGYGYTF
J gene: TRBJ1-2
D gene: NA
V gene: TRBV6-1
clone size: NA

CDR3 DNA: TGTGCCAGCAGCTTGGGACAGGGGGCGCGCTACGAGCAGTACTTC
CDR3 protein: CASSLGQGARYEQYF
J gene: TRBJ2-7
D gene: TRBD1
V gene: TRBV7-2
clone size: NA

CDR3 DNA: TGTGCCAGCAGCCTAGCGGCTAGTGAAAAACTGTTTTTT
CDR3 protein: CASSLAASEKLFF
J gene: TRBJ1-4
D gene: NA
V gene: TRBV11-2
clone size: NA